The 24 T cell receptor beta chains presented below share a single source sample, sequenced in a study of CD8 T cells in ankylosing spondylitis. Findings and caveats of the study: Among TCR beta sequences, a motif of eight highly homologous variants appeared characteristic of ankylosing spondylitis blood.

The antigens for these receptors are not known. TCRdb redid the calling of the 5' RACE reads with MiXCR, one entry per CDR3 protein. The sample has approximately 300,000 distinct CDR3 sequences, less than 10% seen once. Sequencing was done on a sample of blood, either unsorted or a sorted T cell fraction (not recorded which). The source of these receptors is a male donor with ankylosing spondylitis.

This clonotype appeared a few times. This chain uses TRBV5-1 with TRBJ2-3, with 14 positions matching TRBD2. V lost 4 bases to trimming and J lost 6 bases; unmatched junction nucleotides: 10. CDR1 is SGHRS and CDR2 is YFSETQ in the germline V gene. The CDR3 runs 17 residues. The DNA for the CDR3 is TGCGCCAGCAGCCAGACTGGGGGACTAGCGGGAGAGGATACGCAGTATTTT. This codes for CASSQTGGLAGEDTQYF.

This clonotype came up many times. CDR3 protein: CASSPISGVAVTYEQYF. The CDR3 nucleotides are TGTGCCAGCAGCCCGATTAGTGGGGTAGCGGTAACCTACGAGCAGTACTTC. This chain joins TRBV28 and TRBJ2-7; D possibly corresponds to TRBD2 (6 bases). Deletions cut 6 bases from V and 2 bases from J, with 23 bases between. The CDR3 runs to 17 residues. Germline assignment: CDR1 MDHEN and CDR2 SYDVKM.

This clonotype occurred many times. The rearrangement links TRBV27 to TRBJ2-3, with 11 bases matching TRBD2. This CDR3 is built from 15 residues. The trim removed 6 bases at V and 3 bases at J, leaving 5 bases unmatched. The germline CDR1 and CDR2 sequences are MNHEY and SMNVEV (reference sequence). The CDR3 protein is CASRLAGGRTDTQYF. The CDR3 region has the DNA TGTGCCAGCAGATTAGCGGGAGGGCGAACAGATACGCAGTATTTT.

The sample holds a few counts of this clonotype. The chain is built from TRBV6-2 or TRBV6-3 and TRBJ2-3; 11 positions agree with TRBD2. The junction had 7 bases not matched to a gene; V was cut back by 4 bases and J by 4 bases. Germline-derived CDR1 and CDR2 are MNHEY and SVGEGT. The CDR3 contains 16 residues. CDR3 bases: TGTGCCAGCAGTTCCCTACTAGCGGGAGAGGCAGATACGCAGTATTTT. Translation: CASSSLLAGEADTQYF.

This clonotype was seen a handful of times. The chain is built from TRBV7-2 and TRBJ2-1; 7 nucleotides agree with TRBD1. The trim removed 6 bases at V and 7 bases at J, leaving 9 bases unmatched. This CDR3 region has 14 residues. Germline CDR1 and CDR2: SGHTA and FQGNSA. The DNA of the CDR3 is TGTGCCAGCAGGATACAGGGGCAGGGTAATGAGCAGTTCTTC. Translating it yields CASRIQGQGNEQFF.

The gene calls are TRBV18 and TRBJ2-3; 7 positions match TRBD2. Germline trimming cut 3 bases from V and 1 base from J; bases unmatched to any gene: 1. CDR3 length: 14 amino acids. The V gene's germline CDR1 is KGHSH and CDR2 LQKENI. Here the CDR3 reads CASSPAGGTDTQYF. The CDR3 coding sequence is TGTGCCAGCTCACCTGCGGGAGGCACAGATACGCAGTATTTT.

This clonotype was seen ten or more times. The rearrangement joins TRBV10-3 to TRBJ2-3; 11 nucleotides agree with TRBD1. Germline values: CDR1 ENHRY, CDR2 SYGVKD. The V gene end was trimmed by 3 bases and the J gene end by 3 bases; junction bases not matched to a gene: 5. There are 16 residues in the CDR3. In nucleotides, the CDR3 is TGTGCCATCAGTGATGCCGGGACAGGGGGAACAGATACGCAGTATTTT. Amino acid sequence: CAISDAGTGGTDTQYF.

This clonotype turned up a few times. The J gene is TRBJ1-1, the V gene TRBV18; D is ambiguous. The CDR3 extends over 14 amino acids. Trimming shortened V by 4 bases and J by 2 bases, and 11 bases separated the two germline ends. Germline-derived CDR1 and CDR2 are KGHSH and LQKENI. The CDR3 coding sequence is TGTGCCAGCTCACTGCCAGTCACAAACACTGAAGCTTTCTTT. Translating it yields CASSLPVTNTEAFF. The complete variable domain, with remaining parts taken from reference TRBV18 and TRBJ1-1, reads NAGVMQNPRHLVRRRGQEARLRCSPMKGHSHVYWYRQLPEEGLKFMVYLQKENIIDESGMPKERFSAEFPKEGPSILRIQQVVRGDSAAYFCASSLPVTNTEAFFGQGTRLTVV.

This clonotype was recorded at least ten times. V usage is TRBV28 and J usage is TRBJ2-7, with 7 positions matching TRBD1. The ends lost 3 bases at V and 0 bases at J; junction bases unmatched: 5. Germline V gene sequence: CDR1 MDHEN, CDR2 SYDVKM. The CDR3 sequence is 15 residues long. The CDR3 nucleotides are TGTGCCAGCAGTTTCCCAGGGGGTTCCTCCTACGAGCAGTACTTC. This sequence encodes CASSFPGGSSYEQYF.

This clonotype came up a few times. V gene TRBV7-9 combines with J gene TRBJ2-1; D is unresolved. The CDR3 totals 12 residues. With 8 bases removed from V and 10 bases from J, the gap between germline ends came to 15 bases. Germline V gene data show CDR1 as SEHNR and CDR2 as FQNEAQ (reference sequence). The CDR3 DNA sequence: TGTGCCAGCTGCCAAGGTCCCGGCGAGCAGTTCTTC. This gives the protein CASCQGPGEQFF.

This rearrangement joins TRBV12-3 or TRBV12-4 to TRBJ2-7; 9 nucleotides match TRBD2. Trimming cost V 3 bases and J 4 bases; bases outside gene matches: 4. The CDR3 runs 14 residues. The CDR3 here is CASSFGGRAYEQYF. The CDR3 nucleotides are TGTGCCAGCAGTTTCGGCGGGAGGGCGTACGAGCAGTACTTC.

This clonotype was recorded many times. The gene calls are TRBV7-3 and TRBJ2-1; TRBD2 might be the D (5 bases). Germline CDR1 is SGHTA and CDR2 is FQGTGA. This CDR3 spans 12 amino acids. Trimming pared 6 bases from V and 8 bases from J, leaving 11 bases between. The CDR3 nucleotides read TGTGCCAGCAGGGGAGATTCAGATGAGCAGTTCTTC. The encoded protein is CASRGDSDEQFF.

This clonotype showed up just a few times. The rearrangement joins TRBV12-3 or TRBV12-4 to TRBJ2-7; TRBD1 matches 8 bases. The junction had 13 bases not matched to a gene; V was cut back by 8 bases and J by 7 bases. This CDR3 contains 14 residues. The CDR3 DNA follows: TGTGCCAGCGGTGGGAGGACAGGGACGGGGGAGCAGTACTTC. This sequence encodes CASGGRTGTGEQYF.

The gene calls are TRBV7-9 and TRBJ2-1; TRBD1 agrees at 10 bases. Germline V gives CDR1 SEHNR, CDR2 FQNEAQ (reference sequence). The CDR3 covers 16 residues. J gave up 8 bases and V 3 bases, and 10 bases lay outside the gene matches. CDR3: CASSFAGTGVLDEQFF. CDR3 bases: TGTGCCAGCAGCTTCGCCGGGACAGGGGTTCTAGATGAGCAGTTCTTC.

CDR3 region: CASSFKRGRGDTQYF. The CDR3 region has the DNA TGTGCCAGCAGTTTTAAACGGGGGCGCGGCGATACGCAGTATTTT. This rearrangement joins TRBV28 to TRBJ2-3; either TRBD1 or TRBD2 may supply D (6 bases each). Looked up from germline, CDR1 is MDHEN and CDR2 is SYDVKM. The CDR3 has 15 amino acids. Trimming took off 3 bases at V and 6 bases at J, with 16 bases between the two ends.

The sample holds many counts of this clonotype. The chain couples TRBV29-1 to TRBJ1-2; 7 nucleotides match TRBD1. Germline lookup yields CDR1 SQVTM and CDR2 ANQGSEA. V trimming: 4 bases; J trimming: 8 bases; junction bases outside the gene matches: 7. This CDR3 comprises 12 residues. The CDR3 DNA is TGCAGCGTTGGAGGGGGCGCACAAGGCTACACCTTC. This translates into CSVGGGAQGYTF. Together with reference TRBV29-1 and TRBJ1-2, the CDR3 gives the full variable domain: SAVISQKPSRDICQRGTSLTIQCQVDSQVTMMFWYRQQPGQSLTLIATANQGSEATYESGFVIDKFPISRPNLTFSTLTVSNMSPEDSSIYLCSVGGGAQGYTFGSGTRLTVV.

This clonotype was counted a few times. J is TRBJ2-5 and V is TRBV5-1; 11 bases agree with TRBD1. The germline V gene has CDR1 SGHRS and CDR2 YFSETQ. The CDR3 spans 18 residues. Trimming took 0 bases from V and 3 from J; bases not matched to a gene: 10. CDR3 nucleotides: TGCGCCAGCAGCTTGGACGGCTACCGGGACAGGGGGAAAGAGACCCAGTACTTC. This codes for CASSLDGYRDRGKETQYF. The full variable domain, its missing parts supplied by reference TRBV5-1 and TRBJ2-5, is KAGVTQTPRYLIKTRGQQVTLSCSPISGHRSVSWYQQTPGQGLQFLFEYFSETQRNKGNFPGRFSGRQFSNSRSEMNVSTLELGDSALYLCASSLDGYRDRGKETQYFGPGTRLLVL.

This clonotype was observed a few times. The chain combines TRBV4-2 with TRBJ1-2, with D possibly TRBD1 on 5 matching bases. The V and J ends lost 0 bases and 9 bases respectively, with 17 bases between them. Germline CDR1 is LGHNA and CDR2 is YNFKEQ. CDR3 length equals 15 residues. The CDR3 nucleotides are TGTGCCAGCAGCCAAGAAGGGGCAGATCATGGGCGCTACACCTTC. Translating gives CASSQEGADHGRYTF.

The chain recombines TRBV11-3 with TRBJ1-1; no reliable D call. CDR3 length: 12 amino acids. The ends were cut back, 5 bases at V and 10 bases at J, with 14 bases in the middle. The germline V gene has CDR1 SGHNT and CDR2 YENEEA. CDR3 in DNA: TGTGCCAGCAGCCGCGGCCCACAGTCAGCTTTCTTT. This encodes CASSRGPQSAFF.

This clonotype was recorded at least ten times. V usage is TRBV7-3 and J usage is TRBJ2-3; the match to TRBD2 covers 10 bases. V shed 4 bases, J shed 6 bases, and the junction held 4 bases outside the gene matches. The CDR3 has 14 residues. Germline CDR1 and CDR2: SGHTA and FQGTGA. CDR3 sequence (DNA): TGTGCCAGCAGCTCTAGCGGGAGTACCGATACGCAGTATTTT. Translated, it gives CASSSSGSTDTQYF.

The rearrangement uses TRBV2 and TRBJ1-5, with D possibly TRBD1 on 5 matching bases. V was trimmed by 3 bases and J by 7 bases, leaving 10 bases between them. The CDR3 is 13 amino acids. Germline V CDR1 and CDR2: SNHLY, FYNNEI. The CDR3 DNA reads as TGTGCCAGCAGTGAGCAGGGCGAACAGCCCCAGCATTTT. This translates into CASSEQGEQPQHF.

The sample holds a few counts of this clonotype. This chain uses TRBV28 with TRBJ2-1, with 10 bases identical to TRBD2. This CDR3 contains 14 residues. J lost 6 bases, V lost 2 bases, and 1 base had no gene match. The germline V gene has CDR1 MDHEN and CDR2 SYDVKM. Written as DNA, the CDR3 is TGTGCCAGCAGTTTACTAGCGGGAGCCAATGAGCAGTTCTTC. As protein: CASSLLAGANEQFF.

This chain links TRBV29-1 with TRBJ1-1; 7 bases align to TRBD1. Germline V gene lookup returns CDR1 SQVTM and CDR2 ANQGSEA. This CDR3 is 12 amino acids long. V lost 5 bases to trimming and J lost 5 bases; unmatched junction nucleotides: 5. CDR3 sequence (DNA): TGCAGCGTTATTTACAGGGGTACTGAAGCTTTCTTT. It yields the protein CSVIYRGTEAFF.

This clonotype was counted many times. The rearrangement links TRBV20-1 to TRBJ2-7; no firm D call. Looked up from germline, CDR1 is DFQATT and CDR2 is SNEGSKA (reference sequence). Trimming left V 2 bases short and J 3 bases short, with 14 bases between. This CDR3 comprises 14 residues. The CDR3: CSARLRGNLYEQYF. CDR3 nucleotides: TGCAGTGCTAGATTGCGCGGCAATCTCTACGAGCAGTACTTC.